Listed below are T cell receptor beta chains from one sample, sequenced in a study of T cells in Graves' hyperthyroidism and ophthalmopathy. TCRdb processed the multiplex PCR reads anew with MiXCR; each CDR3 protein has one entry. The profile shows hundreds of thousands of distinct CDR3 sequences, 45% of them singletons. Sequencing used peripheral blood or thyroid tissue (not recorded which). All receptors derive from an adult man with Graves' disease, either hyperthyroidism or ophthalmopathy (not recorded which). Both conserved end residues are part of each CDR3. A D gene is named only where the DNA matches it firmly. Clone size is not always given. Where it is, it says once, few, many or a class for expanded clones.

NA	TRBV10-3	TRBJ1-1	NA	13	CAMAPEPNTEAFF	TGTGCCATGGCACCGGAACCGAACACTGAAGCTTTCTTT
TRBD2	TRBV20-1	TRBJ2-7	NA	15	CSARKASGSSYEQYF	TGCAGTGCTAGGAAGGCTAGCGGGAGCTCCTACGAGCAGTACTTC
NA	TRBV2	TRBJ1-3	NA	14	CASSDGYSGNTIYF	TGTGCCAGCAGTGATGGGTACTCTGGAAACACCATATATTTT
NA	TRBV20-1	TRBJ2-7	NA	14	CSARGTGPGNEQYF	TGCAGTGCTAGAGGGACGGGCCCAGGGAACGAGCAGTACTTC
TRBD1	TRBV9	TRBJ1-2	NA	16	CASSVESSGTGFGYTF	TGTGCCAGCAGCGTAGAATCCTCCGGGACAGGGTTTGGCTACACCTTC
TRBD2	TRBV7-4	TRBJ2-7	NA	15	CASSFEGGVTYEQYF	TGTGCCAGCAGCTTTGAGGGAGGGGTCACCTACGAGCAGTACTTC
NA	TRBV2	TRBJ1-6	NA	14	CASSSGRLHSPLHF	TGTGCCAGCAGTTCAGGCCGGCTTCATTCACCCCTCCACTTT
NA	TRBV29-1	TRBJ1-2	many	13	CSVEDRENYGYTF	TGCAGCGTCGAAGACAGAGAAAACTATGGCTACACCTTC
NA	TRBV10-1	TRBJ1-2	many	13	CASSEKPNYGYTF	TGCGCCAGCAGTGAAAAACCTAACTATGGCTACACCTTC
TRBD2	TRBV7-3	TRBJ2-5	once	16	CASSLGSGAGQETQYF	TGTGCCAGCAGCTTGGGTAGCGGGGCGGGGCAAGAGACCCAGTACTTC
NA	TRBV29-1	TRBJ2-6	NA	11	CSVRQANVLTF	TGCAGCGTTCGACAGGCCAACGTCCTGACTTTC
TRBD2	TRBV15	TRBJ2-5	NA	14	CATSGGDSQETQYF	TGTGCCACCAGCGGGGGGGACTCTCAAGAGACCCAGTACTTC
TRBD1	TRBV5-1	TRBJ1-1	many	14	CASSLTGANTEAFF	TGTGCCAGCAGCCTAACAGGGGCGAACACTGAAGCTTTCTTT
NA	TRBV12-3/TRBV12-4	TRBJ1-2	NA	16	CASRLKPDDSNYGYTF	TGTGCCAGCAGACTAAAACCCGACGACAGTAACTATGGCTACACCTTC
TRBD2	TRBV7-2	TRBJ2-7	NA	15	CASSPGLALFYGQYF	TGTGCCAGCAGCCCGGGACTAGCACTTTTCTACGGGCAGTACTTC
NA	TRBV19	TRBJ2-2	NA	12	CASSIDPGELFF	TGTGCCAGTAGTATAGATCCAGGGGAGCTGTTTTTT
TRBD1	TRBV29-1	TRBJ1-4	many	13	CSVRTGQGEKLFF	TGCAGCGTGAGGACAGGGCAAGGTGAAAAACTGTTTTTT
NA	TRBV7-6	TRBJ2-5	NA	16	CASSLVSGVGRETQYF	TGTGCCAGCAGCTTAGTGTCGGGAGTGGGGAGAGAGACCCAGTACTTC
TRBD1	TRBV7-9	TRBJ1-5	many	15	CASSFTGGGEQPQHF	TGTGCCAGCAGCTTTACTGGAGGGGGCGAACAGCCCCAGCATTTT
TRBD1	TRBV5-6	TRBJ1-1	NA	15	CASSFITGGDAEAFF	TGTGCCAGCAGCTTTATTACAGGGGGGGACGCTGAAGCTTTCTTT
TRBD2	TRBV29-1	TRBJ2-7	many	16	CSVEAGSSGSVYEQYF	TGCAGCGTTGAAGCGGGTTCTAGCGGGAGTGTTTACGAGCAGTACTTC
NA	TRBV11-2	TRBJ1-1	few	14	CASSLVAEQNRAFF	TGTGCCAGCAGCTTAGTGGCAGAGCAGAATCGAGCTTTCTTT
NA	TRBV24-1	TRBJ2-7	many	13	CATSDLDGPGQYF	TGTGCCACCAGTGATTTGGACGGACCGGGGCAGTACTTC
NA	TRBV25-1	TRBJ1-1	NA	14	CASSLIGMNTEAFF	TGTGCCAGCAGCCTAATAGGGATGAACACTGAAGCTTTCTTT
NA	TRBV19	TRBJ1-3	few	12	CASAVSGNTIYF	TGTGCCAGTGCCGTCTCTGGAAACACCATATATTTT
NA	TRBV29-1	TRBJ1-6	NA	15	CSSQFGADQGSPLHF	TGCAGCAGCCAATTCGGGGCAGATCAAGGTTCACCCCTCCACTTT
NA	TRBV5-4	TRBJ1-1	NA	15	CASSLGSGANTEAFF	TGTGCCAGCAGCTTGGGCTCGGGGGCGAACACTGAAGCTTTCTTT
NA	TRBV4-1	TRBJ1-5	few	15	CASSQEPVQHQPQHF	TGCGCCAGCAGCCAAGAACCGGTACAGCATCAGCCCCAGCATTTT
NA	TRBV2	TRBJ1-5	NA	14	CASSEYQKNQPQHF	TGTGCCAGCAGTGAATATCAGAAGAATCAGCCCCAGCATTTT
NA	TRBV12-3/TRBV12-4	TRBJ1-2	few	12	CASSLFTSGYTF	TGTGCCAGCAGCCTATTCACGTCTGGCTACACCTTC
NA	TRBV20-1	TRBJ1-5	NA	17	CSASNKGFDYSNQPQHF	TGCAGTGCTAGTAACAAGGGGTTCGATTATAGCAATCAGCCCCAGCATTTT
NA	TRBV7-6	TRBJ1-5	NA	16	CASSQVQGTGDWPQHF	TGTGCCAGCAGCCAAGTACAGGGTACCGGGGATTGGCCCCAGCATTTT
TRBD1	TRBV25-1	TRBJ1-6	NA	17	CASSEYGGQGTNSPLHF	TGTGCCAGCAGTGAATATGGGGGACAGGGAACTAATTCACCCCTCCACTTT
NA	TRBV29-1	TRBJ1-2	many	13	CSVAPREDTGYTF	TGCAGCGTTGCCCCCAGGGAAGATACTGGCTACACCTTC
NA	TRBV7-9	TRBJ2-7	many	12	CASSLAEGEQYF	TGTGCCAGCAGCTTAGCTGAGGGCGAGCAGTACTTC
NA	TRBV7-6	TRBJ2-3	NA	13	CASSLEFADTQYF	TGTGCCAGCAGCTTAGAATTTGCAGATACGCAGTATTTT
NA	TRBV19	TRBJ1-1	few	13	CASSHTTNTEAFF	TGTGCCAGTAGTCACACAACGAACACTGAAGCTTTCTTT
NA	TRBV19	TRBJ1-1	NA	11	CASESRTEAFF	TGTGCCAGTGAGTCGAGGACTGAAGCTTTCTTT
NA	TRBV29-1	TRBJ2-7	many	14	CSGGQRGGNYEQYF	TGCAGCGGGGGCCAGAGGGGGGGGAACTACGAGCAGTACTTC
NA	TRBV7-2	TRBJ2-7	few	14	CASSPVSGVDEQYF	TGTGCCAGCAGCCCCGTGTCAGGGGTGGACGAGCAGTACTTC
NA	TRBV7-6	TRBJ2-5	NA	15	CASSSLGTSSGTQYF	TGTGCCAGCAGTTCCCTGGGAACTTCCTCGGGGACCCAGTACTTC
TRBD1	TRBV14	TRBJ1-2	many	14	CASSLMTGGYGYTF	TGTGCCAGCAGCCTTATGACAGGGGGCTATGGCTACACCTTC
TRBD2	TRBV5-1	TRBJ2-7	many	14	CASSLAGGAYEQYF	TGTGCCAGCAGCTTAGCGGGGGGGGCCTACGAGCAGTACTTC
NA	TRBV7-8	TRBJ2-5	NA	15	CASSRPGTSQETQYF	TGTGCCAGCAGCCGACCAGGGACTTCGCAAGAGACCCAGTACTTC
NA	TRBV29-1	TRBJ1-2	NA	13	CSVEAVQDRGYTF	TGCAGCGTTGAAGCAGTGCAGGATCGGGGCTACACCTTC
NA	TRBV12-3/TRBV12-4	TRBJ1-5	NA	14	CASSLFGGPQPQHF	TGTGCCAGCAGTTTATTCGGGGGGCCTCAGCCCCAGCATTTT
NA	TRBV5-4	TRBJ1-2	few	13	CASTSWGSGGYTF	TGTGCCAGCACCTCGTGGGGGTCCGGTGGCTACACCTTC
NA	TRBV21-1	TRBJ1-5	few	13	CASSSTGGQPQHF	TGTGCCAGCAGCAGTACAGGGGGTCAGCCCCAGCATTTT
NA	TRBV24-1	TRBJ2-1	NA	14	CATSDPRGRNEQFF	TGTGCCACCAGTGACCCCAGGGGACGGAATGAGCAGTTCTTC
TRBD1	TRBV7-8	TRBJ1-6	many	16	CASSLAPGGDFSPLHF	TGTGCCAGCAGCTTAGCGCCAGGGGGCGATTTTTCACCCCTCCACTTT
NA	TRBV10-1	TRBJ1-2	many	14	CASSDYRDKGGYTF	TGCGCCAGCAGTGACTACCGGGACAAGGGAGGCTACACCTTC
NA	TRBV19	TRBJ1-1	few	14	CASRWENMNTEAFF	TGTGCCAGCCGCTGGGAAAATATGAACACTGAAGCTTTCTTT
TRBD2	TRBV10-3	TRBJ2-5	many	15	CAISVGAGGQETQYF	TGTGCCATCAGTGTCGGAGCGGGAGGGCAAGAGACCCAGTACTTC
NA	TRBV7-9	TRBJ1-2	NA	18	CASSPAPGHHLANYGYTF	TGTGCCAGCAGTCCTGCCCCGGGACATCACTTAGCTAACTATGGCTACACCTTC
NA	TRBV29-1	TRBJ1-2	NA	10	CSEDGYGYTF	TGCAGCGAGGACGGTTATGGCTACACCTTC
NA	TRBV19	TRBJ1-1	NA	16	CASSLGQGTENTEAFF	TGTGCCAGTAGTTTGGGGCAGGGGACCGAGAACACTGAAGCTTTCTTT
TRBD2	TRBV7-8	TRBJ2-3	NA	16	CASSLVTSGSGDTQYF	TGTGCCAGCAGCTTAGTGACTAGCGGGAGTGGAGATACGCAGTATTTT
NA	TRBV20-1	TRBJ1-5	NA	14	CSAMVSGVTQPQHF	TGCAGTGCTATGGTTAGCGGGGTGACTCAGCCCCAGCATTTT
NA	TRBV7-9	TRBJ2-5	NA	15	CASSFRGRAQETQYF	TGTGCCAGCAGCTTCCGAGGACGGGCACAAGAGACCCAGTACTTC